One sample yielded the 10 T cell receptor beta chains listed below, sequenced in a study of identical twins. TCRdb re-derived calls from the 5' RACE reads in MiXCR, one entry per CDR3 protein. The table lists 450,000 to 600,000 distinct CDR3 sequences, around 24% of them singletons. These data also formed part of another study, on yellow fever vaccine responses in identical twins.

Material: CD4+ T cells sorted from blood. These receptors were collected from a woman between 18 and 30 years old in good health.

The chain carries TRBV24-1 and TRBJ2-3; the D gene is possibly TRBD1 (5 bases). The V end was cut by 6 bases, the J end by 2 bases, with 11 bases between. The germline CDR1 and CDR2 sequences are KGHDR and SFDVKD. This CDR3 region has 14 residues. The CDR3 here is CATSMGHLTDTQYF. DNA of the CDR3: TGTGCCACCAGTATGGGGCATCTCACAGATACGCAGTATTTT.

The genes are TRBV7-2 and TRBJ1-1, with D tentatively TRBD1 (6 bases). Germline CDR1 and CDR2: SGHTA and FQGNSA. Trimming removed 4 bases from V and 7 bases from J, with 13 bases in between. This CDR3 region has 13 residues. CDR3 nucleotides: TGTGCCAGCAGCTCCCCCCTACAGGGTGAAGCTTTCTTT. It yields the protein CASSSPLQGEAFF.

This clonotype was observed a few times. This chain links TRBV28 with TRBJ2-1, with 9 bases that match TRBD2. CDR3 length: 13 amino acids. J was trimmed by 9 bases and V by 6 bases; bases with no gene match: 6. Germline values: CDR1 MDHEN, CDR2 SYDVKM. In DNA form, the CDR3 reads TGTGCCAGCAGGCAGGGACTAGCCGGTGAGCAGTTCTTC. Amino acid sequence: CASRQGLAGEQFF.

The chain couples TRBV29-1 to TRBJ2-5; D is unclear. The CDR3 is made up of 13 amino acids. Trimming shortened V by 7 bases and J by 1 base, and 13 bases separated the two germline ends. Germline V CDR1 and CDR2: SQVTM, ANQGSEA. The CDR3 DNA reads as TGCAGCGGTCATTGGCGCCTCCAAGAGACCCAGTACTTC. Amino acid sequence: CSGHWRLQETQYF.

The chain combines TRBV15 with TRBJ2-7; D gene uncertain. CDR3 length: 12 residues. Germline-derived CDR1 and CDR2 are LNHNV and YYDKDF (reference sequence). Trimming removed 1 base at V and 6 bases at J, with 7 bases between. This CDR3 is CATSRAGFEQYF. CDR3 bases: TGTGCCACCAGCAGAGCTGGCTTCGAGCAGTACTTC.

The chain links TRBV5-1 to TRBJ1-1; the match to TRBD1 covers 9 bases. Germline CDR1 and CDR2: SGHRS and YFSETQ. The CDR3 spans 16 residues. The ends lost 4 bases at V and 0 bases at J; junction bases unmatched: 7. The CDR3 DNA is TGCGCCAGCAGCACCGGGACAGGGTATATGAACACTGAAGCTTTCTTT. Amino acids: CASSTGTGYMNTEAFF.

This rearrangement joins TRBV4-1 to TRBJ1-5; D is undetermined. V lost 1 base to trimming and J lost 0 bases, with 7 bases between them. The CDR3 spans 15 residues. In germline, CDR1 is MGHRA, CDR2 YSYEKL. CDR3 residues: CASSQGHLSNQPQHF. CDR3 coding DNA: TGCGCCAGCAGCCAAGGACACCTTAGCAATCAGCCCCAGCATTTT.

Ten or more counts support this clonotype. The chain links TRBV5-1 to TRBJ2-1, with D hard to call. Germline CDR1 reads SGHRS; CDR2 reads YFSETQ. This CDR3 is built from 14 residues. V was clipped by 0 bases and J by 6 bases, with 10 bases between them. The CDR3 DNA sequence: TGCGCCAGCAGCTTGGTCCTTAGTCGCAATGAGCAGTTCTTC. Its protein product is CASSLVLSRNEQFF.

The chain is built from TRBV20-1 and TRBJ1-4; 9 positions match TRBD1. J lost 3 bases, V lost 7 bases, and 6 bases had no gene match. The germline gives CDR1 DFQATT, CDR2 SNEGSKA (reference sequence). The CDR3 covers 14 residues. The CDR3 coding sequence is TGCAGTGTTACAGGGGGCATCGCTAATGAAAAACTGTTTTTT. Encoded protein: CSVTGGIANEKLFF.

This clonotype was recorded a few times. The J gene is TRBJ2-5, the V gene TRBV29-1; 10 bases are shared with TRBD1. The CDR3 runs to 12 residues. J gave up 5 bases and V 7 bases, and 4 bases lay outside the gene matches. In germline, CDR1 is SQVTM, CDR2 ANQGSEA. DNA for the CDR3: TGCAGCGCTGGGGACAGGGGTGAGACCCAGTACTTC. Translating gives CSAGDRGETQYF. The variable domain in full, completed from reference TRBV29-1 and TRBJ2-5, reads SAVISQKPSRDICQRGTSLTIQCQVDSQVTMMFWYRQQPGQSLTLIATANQGSEATYESGFVIDKFPISRPNLTFSTLTVSNMSPEDSSIYLCSAGDRGETQYFGPGTRLLVL.